This is a list of T cell receptor beta chains from one sample in a study of identical twins. Each CDR3 protein is one row after TCRdb ran MiXCR on the 5' RACE reads. The table records about 530,000 distinct CDR3 sequences, around 15% of them present only once. These data also featured in a second study, about yellow fever vaccine responses in identical twins.

The sequenced material came from CD4+ T cells sorted from blood. Every receptor here comes from a woman aged 18 to 35 in good health. Each CDR3 is given with its conserved first and last residue. The D gene is left open where the match is weak. A clone size is listed for some rows: how often the clone was seen (once, few, many), or a class if it is expanded.

d_call,v_call,j_call,clone_size,cdr3_nt,cdr3_aa
-,TRBV18,TRBJ1-6,few,TGTGCCAGCTCACCAGGGGCAGGGTCAAAGACACCCCTCCACTTT,CASSPGAGSKTPLHF
TRBD2,TRBV2,TRBJ2-1,few,TGTGCCAGCAGCACCGGGAGGTACTCCTACAATGAGCAGTTCTTC,CASSTGRYSYNEQFF
TRBD1,TRBV4-1,TRBJ1-1,many,TGCGCCAGCAGCCACACTGACAGGGACGTCACTGAAGCTTTCTTT,CASSHTDRDVTEAFF
TRBD2,TRBV11-1,TRBJ2-1,few,TGTGCCAGCAGCGTCCGACTTATTTCCAGCGGGATCTACAATGAGCAGTTCTTC,CASSVRLISSGIYNEQFF
TRBD1,TRBV6-1,TRBJ2-5,-,TGTGCCAGCAGAAAGGACAGGGGCATAGTGGAGACCCAGTACTTC,CASRKDRGIVETQYF
-,TRBV6-1,TRBJ1-4,-,TGTGCCAGCACTAAGGGGCAGGGGTACGCAACTAATGAAAAACTGTTTTTT,CASTKGQGYATNEKLFF
-,TRBV20-1,TRBJ1-5,few,TGCAGTGCTAGAAGGGCTGATGGCAATCAGCCCCAGCATTTT,CSARRADGNQPQHF
TRBD2,TRBV3-1,TRBJ2-1,-,TGTGCCAGCAGCCCATCCTATTACGGGGGGGTTGAGCAGTTCTTC,CASSPSYYGGVEQFF
-,TRBV7-2,TRBJ2-7,-,TGTGCCAGCAGCCCCACACGCGGACCCTACGAGCAGTACTTC,CASSPTRGPYEQYF
TRBD2,TRBV7-9,TRBJ2-1,-,TGTGCCAGCAGCTTGATGACTAGCGGTTACAATGAGCAGTTCTTC,CASSLMTSGYNEQFF
-,TRBV20-1,TRBJ1-3,few,TGCAGTGCTAGTGGGGTTGGAAACACCATATATTTT,CSASGVGNTIYF
TRBD2,TRBV7-2,TRBJ2-1,-,TGTGCCAGCAGCCCCGTGGTAAGCGGGAGGTACAATGAGCAGTTCTTC,CASSPVVSGRYNEQFF
TRBD2,TRBV20-1,TRBJ2-1,few,TGCAGTGCTAGAAGACTAGCGGGGGGGAAGGGTGAGCAGTTCTTC,CSARRLAGGKGEQFF
TRBD2,TRBV5-6,TRBJ2-3,few,TGTGCCAGCAGCTGGGGCGGGGGGGCCTCAGATACGCAGTATTTT,CASSWGGGASDTQYF
TRBD1,TRBV4-2,TRBJ2-1,-,TGTGCCAGCAGCCCGGGAATGCTTGGGACAGGTAGTTACAATGAGCAGTTCTTC,CASSPGMLGTGSYNEQFF
TRBD1,TRBV29-1,TRBJ2-3,few,TGCAGCGTTCCGGGACAGAGCACAGATACGCAGTATTTT,CSVPGQSTDTQYF
-,TRBV20-1,TRBJ2-5,-,TGCAGTGCAACCCCGGGGGGCGGCGAGACCCAGTACTTC,CSATPGGGETQYF
TRBD2,TRBV5-1,TRBJ2-2,few,TGCGCCAGCAGCTTAGCTCCGGGACTACAAACCGGGGAGCTGTTTTTT,CASSLAPGLQTGELFF
-,TRBV7-6,TRBJ2-1,-,TGTGCCAGCAGCGCCCAGCCCCCCGGTCCCTACAATGAGCAGTTCTTC,CASSAQPPGPYNEQFF
-,TRBV12-3/TRBV12-4,TRBJ1-2,-,TGTGCCAGCAGTTTTTCAGGGGAAAAAGGCTACACCTTC,CASSFSGEKGYTF
TRBD1,TRBV12-3/TRBV12-4,TRBJ2-1,few,TGTGCCAGCAGGACCAGGGACAGGGGGCAATATGGGGAGCAGTTCTTC,CASRTRDRGQYGEQFF
-,TRBV5-1,TRBJ2-5,few,TGCGCCAGCAGCTCGACGACGACTCAAGAGACCCAGTACTTC,CASSSTTTQETQYF
-,TRBV20-1,TRBJ2-7,-,TGCAGTGCTAGGGGGACGGGACCCGCGGCGGGAGAGCAGTACTTC,CSARGTGPAAGEQYF
-,TRBV10-3,TRBJ2-5,many,TGTGCCATCAGTGAACCTGGAGAGACCCAGTACTTC,CAISEPGETQYF
TRBD1,TRBV9,TRBJ2-3,-,TGTGCCAGCAGCTTAGAAGGGACAGGAGTCACGGATACGCAGTATTTT,CASSLEGTGVTDTQYF
-,TRBV5-1,TRBJ2-1,few,TGCGCCAGCAGCTTGGCAGTTTCCTACAATGAGCAGTTCTTC,CASSLAVSYNEQFF
-,TRBV7-9,TRBJ1-4,few,TGTGCCAGCAGCTTTTCCCCCCTCCAGGGCGAAAAACTGTTTTTT,CASSFSPLQGEKLFF
-,TRBV19,TRBJ2-5,few,TGTGCCAGTAGTACCCGGGACAATTGGTACCAAGAGACCCAGTACTTC,CASSTRDNWYQETQYF
-,TRBV20-1,TRBJ2-6,-,TGCAGTGCTTATACAGAGGGGCTCCTAGCTGGGGCCAACGTCCTGACTTTC,CSAYTEGLLAGANVLTF
-,TRBV13,TRBJ2-3,many,TGTGCCAGCAGCCCCGGTTACGGGGCCAAATCAGATACGCAGTATTTT,CASSPGYGAKSDTQYF
-,TRBV29-1,TRBJ1-2,-,TGCAGCGTTGAAGCAGGGACTAACTATGGCTACACCTTC,CSVEAGTNYGYTF
-,TRBV18,TRBJ2-3,few,TGTGCCAGCTCACCAGGACAGTTCACAGATACGCAGTATTTT,CASSPGQFTDTQYF
-,TRBV20-1,TRBJ2-5,-,TGCAGTGCTTTGGGGGGTCCGACCCAGTACTTC,CSALGGPTQYF
-,TRBV5-1,TRBJ2-5,few,TGCGCCAGCAGCTTCGTAGCGGTCCAAGAGACCCAGTACTTC,CASSFVAVQETQYF
-,TRBV23-1,TRBJ2-1,-,TGCGCCAGCAGTCAATCCGCAGGGTGGTATCGGGATGAGCAGTTCTTC,CASSQSAGWYRDEQFF
TRBD1,TRBV5-1,TRBJ2-4,many,TGCGCCAGCAGCTCCACCGGGACAGGGGAGGGCAAAAACATTCAGTACTTC,CASSSTGTGEGKNIQYF
TRBD2,TRBV15,TRBJ2-7,-,TGTGCCACCAGCAGAGCGGGACTAGCGGGACTCGAGCAGTACTTC,CATSRAGLAGLEQYF
-,TRBV12-3/TRBV12-4,TRBJ2-5,many,TGTGCCAGCACCAGCGTGGGGTCAGAGACCCAGTACTTC,CASTSVGSETQYF
TRBD1,TRBV20-1,TRBJ1-6,-,TGCAGTGCTAGACCGGGACAGGACAATTCACCCCTCCACTTT,CSARPGQDNSPLHF
-,TRBV11-2,TRBJ1-2,-,TGTGCCAGCAGCTCCTGGCCCTCCTATGGCTACACCTTC,CASSSWPSYGYTF
-,TRBV4-1,TRBJ2-3,-,TGCGCCAGCAGCCAAGTAGGTTTGGGATCTAGCACAGATACGCAGTATTTT,CASSQVGLGSSTDTQYF
TRBD1,TRBV12-3/TRBV12-4,TRBJ1-1,-,TGTGCCAGCAGTTTACGGACAGGTTCTAACACTGAAGCTTTCTTT,CASSLRTGSNTEAFF
TRBD2,TRBV27,TRBJ2-5,few,TGTGCCAGCAGATTTAGCGGGGCAAACCAAGAGACCCAGTACTTC,CASRFSGANQETQYF
-,TRBV29-1,TRBJ2-5,few,TGCAGCGCCCGAAGGGCAGAAGAGACCCAGTACTTC,CSARRAEETQYF
-,TRBV6-1,TRBJ1-3,few,TGTGCCAGCAGTATTACCCATACAGCGCCGAGCGGAAACACCATATATTTT,CASSITHTAPSGNTIYF
TRBD2,TRBV24-1,TRBJ2-1,-,TGTGCCACCAGTGATGTCGGGACTAGCGGGAGTAATGAGCAGTTCTTC,CATSDVGTSGSNEQFF
TRBD1,TRBV29-1,TRBJ1-1,few,TGCAGCGTTCTAGGACAGGGCATTGAAGCTTTCTTT,CSVLGQGIEAFF
TRBD1,TRBV15,TRBJ2-7,few,TGTGCCACCAGCAGCTGGACAGGATACGAGCAGTACTTC,CATSSWTGYEQYF
-,TRBV29-1,TRBJ2-4,few,TGCAGCGTCCAGCGGAATATAGCCAAAAACATTCAGTACTTC,CSVQRNIAKNIQYF
-,TRBV13,TRBJ1-2,few,TGTGCCAGCAGCTTAATGGGACTCGCTCGAATTGGCTACACCTTC,CASSLMGLARIGYTF
-,TRBV28,TRBJ2-5,few,TGTGCCAGCCCGCCCGGGTGGACAGTCAATTGGGACAATTGGGAGACCCAGTACTTC,CASPPGWTVNWDNWETQYF
-,TRBV5-5,TRBJ2-7,-,TGTGCCAGCAGCTTGACAGGTGGTAGCTCCTACGAGCAGTACTTC,CASSLTGGSSYEQYF
-,TRBV11-3,TRBJ2-1,-,TGTGCCAGCAGCCTAGATTATATGGGGAAGACGTTCTTC,CASSLDYMGKTFF
TRBD1,TRBV7-9,TRBJ2-1,few,TGTGCCAGCAGCTTCCGCGGAACGGACAGGACCACAGGGGCGTTCTTC,CASSFRGTDRTTGAFF
-,TRBV12-3/TRBV12-4,TRBJ2-1,many,TGTGCCAGCAGGCGAGGACCCGAGCAGTTCTTC,CASRRGPEQFF
-,TRBV24-1,TRBJ2-3,-,TGTGCCACCAGTGACTCCCTAGGGCGAGATACGCAGTATTTT,CATSDSLGRDTQYF
TRBD2,TRBV20-1,TRBJ2-5,-,TGCAGTGCAACAACAGGACTAGCGCGAGAGACCCAGTACTTC,CSATTGLARETQYF
-,TRBV29-1,TRBJ1-1,few,TGCAGCGTTGCTTTTGCAGGGGTGAACACTGAAGCTTTCTTT,CSVAFAGVNTEAFF
-,TRBV18,TRBJ2-2,-,TGTGCCAGCTCACCACCAAACGGAAACACCGGGGAGCTGTTTTTT,CASSPPNGNTGELFF
-,TRBV10-3,TRBJ2-7,few,TGTGCCTCAACCCGAACCGGGACCCCCAGCGAGCAGTACTTC,CASTRTGTPSEQYF